This T cell receptor (beta chain) was captured by sequencing in a study of cytomegalovirus exposure and HLA in healthy donors. Study-wide findings and caveats: HLA allele associations emerged for roughly 16,000 TCR beta sequences in a later analysis, at 0.05 false discovery rate. Among TCR sequences, most were rare, though some public TCRs appeared in many donors. Evidence from a later analysis indicated that most CMV-associated TCR beta chains looked HLA-restricted.

The PCR contained 60 Vbeta and 13 Jbeta primers. The data were produced by immunoSEQ multiplex PCR, yet TCRdb's version contains in-frame clones alone and is incomplete. This table has 150,000 to 200,000 clones, approximately 80% appearing once. The germline CDR1 and CDR2 sequences are MNHNS and SASEGT. This CDR3 region has 15 residues. V was pared by 6 bases and J by 3 bases, with 6 bases of the junction left unmatched. Regarding this clone: Its antigen is unidentified.

This chain uses TRBV6-1 with TRBJ1-5; 9 positions agree with TRBD1. The origin of this receptor is a woman aged 40 to 49 in good health and CMV-seropositive. The material sequenced was PBMCs. In nucleotides, the CDR3 is TGTGCCAGCAGCCAGGGACAGGGACTCAATCAGCCCCAGCATTTT. This gives the protein CASSQGQGLNQPQHF.